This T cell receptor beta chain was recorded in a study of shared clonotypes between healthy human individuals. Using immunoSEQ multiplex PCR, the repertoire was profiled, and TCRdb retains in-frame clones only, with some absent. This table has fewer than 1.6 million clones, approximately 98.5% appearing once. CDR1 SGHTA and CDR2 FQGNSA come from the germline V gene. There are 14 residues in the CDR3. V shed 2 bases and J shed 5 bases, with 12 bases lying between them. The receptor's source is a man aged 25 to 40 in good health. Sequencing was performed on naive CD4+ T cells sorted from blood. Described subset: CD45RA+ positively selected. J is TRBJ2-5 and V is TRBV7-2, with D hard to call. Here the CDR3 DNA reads TGTGCCAGCAGCTTATCTTTTGGGGTGGAGACCCAGTACTTC. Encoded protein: CASSLSFGVETQYF.